Sequencing of this T cell receptor beta chain was carried out in a study of untreated major depressive disorder. V gave up 0 bases and J gave up 1 base, with 12 bases separating them. The CDR3 is 16 amino acids. Per germline, CDR1 LNHNV and CDR2 YYDKDF (reference sequence). Here immunoSEQ multiplex PCR was the method, and the copy in TCRdb shows in-frame clones only, minus some. Among about 21,000 clones listed, about 93% were seen once. The rearrangement links TRBV15 to TRBJ1-1; no definite D call. The TCR was taken from a man aged 30 to 39 in good health. The sequencing input was CD4+ T cells from PBMCs. The CDR3 DNA is TGTGCCACCAGCAGAGATCTTTTAGAGGCGAACACTGAAGCTTTCTTT. Translating it yields CATSRDLLEANTEAFF.